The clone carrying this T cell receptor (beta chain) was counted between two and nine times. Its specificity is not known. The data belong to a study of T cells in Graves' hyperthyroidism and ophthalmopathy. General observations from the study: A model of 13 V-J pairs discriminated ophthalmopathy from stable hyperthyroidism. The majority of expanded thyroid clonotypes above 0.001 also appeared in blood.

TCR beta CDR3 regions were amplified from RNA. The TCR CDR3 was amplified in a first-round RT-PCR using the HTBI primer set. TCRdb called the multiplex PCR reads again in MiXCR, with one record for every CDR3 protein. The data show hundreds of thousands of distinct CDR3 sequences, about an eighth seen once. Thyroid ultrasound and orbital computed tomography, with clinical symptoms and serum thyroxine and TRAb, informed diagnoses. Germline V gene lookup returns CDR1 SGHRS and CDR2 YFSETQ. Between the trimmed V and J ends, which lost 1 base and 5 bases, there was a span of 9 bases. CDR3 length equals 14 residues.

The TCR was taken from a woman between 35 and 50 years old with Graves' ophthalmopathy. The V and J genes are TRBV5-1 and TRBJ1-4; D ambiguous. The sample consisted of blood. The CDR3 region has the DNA TGCGCCAGCAGCTTGTTCGTGGGGAATGAAAAACTGTTTTTT. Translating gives CASSLFVGNEKLFF.